Presented here are 9 T cell receptor beta chains from one specimen sequenced in a study of blood T cell repertoires in COVID-19. Generated by immunoSEQ multiplex PCR, the TCRdb table keeps only in-frame clones and is missing some. Of some 170,000 clones in the sample, about 83% are singletons; the top ten hold 7% to 10%. The source material was peripheral blood. These receptors were obtained from a man between 60 and 75 years old with acute or convalescent COVID-19.

A few counts support this clone. The chain is built from TRBV4-1 and TRBJ2-7; tentatively, D is TRBD2 (6 bases). In germline, CDR1 is MGHRA, CDR2 YSYEKL. This CDR3 region has 14 residues. The V end lost 0 bases, the J end lost 5 bases, and 11 bases lay between the germline ends. The CDR3 region has the DNA TGCGCCAGCAGCCAAGAGTCTAGCGTCCACGAGCAGTACTTC. It codes for CASSQESSVHEQYF.

This chain connects TRBV2 to TRBJ1-5; 7 positions agree with TRBD1. Germline CDR1 and CDR2: SNHLY and FYNNEI. The CDR3 spans 15 residues. J lost 7 bases, V lost 0 bases, and 6 bases had no gene match. CDR3 bases: TGTGCCAGCAGTGAAGCCACAGGGGTAAGGCAGCCCCAGCATTTT. The encoded protein is CASSEATGVRQPQHF.

The chain uses TRBV14 and TRBJ1-6; tentative D call: TRBD1 (5 bases). This CDR3 is 13 amino acids long. Between the trimmed V and J ends, which lost 1 base and 10 bases, there was a span of 8 bases. Germline V gives CDR1 SGHDN, CDR2 FVKESK. CDR3 region: CASSQAGGSPLHF. DNA of the CDR3: TGTGCCAGCAGCCAAGCCGGGGGATCACCCCTCCACTTT.

The chain recombines TRBV28 with TRBJ1-3, with D maybe TRBD1 (5 bases). The V end lost 3 bases, the J end lost 3 bases, and 12 bases lay between the germline ends. The germline V gene encodes CDR1 MDHEN and CDR2 SYDVKM. This CDR3 spans 15 amino acids. In nucleotides, the CDR3 is TGTGCCAGCAGTTTGCCAGGGTTGAGTGGAAACACCATATATTTT. Translating gives CASSLPGLSGNTIYF.

Only a few counts were recorded for this clone. This chain connects TRBV11-2 to TRBJ2-7; the match to TRBD1 covers 7 bases. The J segment lost 3 bases and the V segment lost 5 bases, leaving 4 bases of the junction unmatched. There are 13 residues in the CDR3. Germline-derived CDR1 and CDR2 are SGHAT and FQNNGV. DNA of the CDR3: TGTGCCAGCAGCCCGACAGGGAACTACGAGCAGTACTTC. Amino acids: CASSPTGNYEQYF.

V gene TRBV21-1 combines with J gene TRBJ2-3; no check of the table's D call, TRBD2, against the DNA was made. TRBV21-1 is annotated as a pseudogene. The CDR3 loop spans 16 amino acids. CDR3 protein: CASSLHRAGGEDTQYF. The CDR3, as DNA: TGTGCCAGCAGCTTGCATAGGGCGGGGGGGGAAGATACGCAGTATTTT.

The genes are TRBV4-1 and TRBJ2-5; 8 nucleotides agree with TRBD1. V was clipped by 6 bases and J by 5 bases; unmatched bases: 2. Germline assignment: CDR1 MGHRA and CDR2 YSYEKL. This CDR3 spans 12 amino acids. This CDR3 is CASRDRGETQYF. The CDR3, as DNA: TGCGCCAGCAGAGACAGGGGTGAGACCCAGTACTTC.

A single count supports this clone. The genes are TRBV5-1 and TRBJ1-4, with D unresolved. The germline V gene encodes CDR1 SGHRS and CDR2 YFSETQ. The length of the CDR3 is 14 residues. V lost 0 bases, J lost 2 bases, and 5 bases lay in between. The CDR3 DNA sequence: TGCGCCAGCAGCTTGGACAGCACTAATGAAAAACTGTTTTTT. Translation gives CASSLDSTNEKLFF.

This clone was recorded a few times. The sample holds other DNA sequences that translate to the same CDR3. The V gene is TRBV11-2, the J gene TRBJ1-6; 8 nucleotides line up with TRBD1. Germline V gene data show CDR1 as SGHAT and CDR2 as FQNNGV. V lost 1 base, J lost 9 bases, and 5 bases stayed unmatched. The CDR3 consists of 15 residues. The CDR3 sequence is CASSLGSGGGSPLHF. CDR3 DNA: TGTGCCAGCAGCTTAGGGTCAGGGGGCGGTTCACCCCTCCACTTT. The full variable domain, completed using reference TRBV11-2 and TRBJ1-6, is EAGVAQSPRYKIIEKRQSVAFWCNPISGHATLYWYQQILGQGPKLLIQFQNNGVVDDSQLPKDRFSAERLKGVDSTLKIQPAKLEDSAVYLCASSLGSGGGSPLHFGNGTRLTVT.